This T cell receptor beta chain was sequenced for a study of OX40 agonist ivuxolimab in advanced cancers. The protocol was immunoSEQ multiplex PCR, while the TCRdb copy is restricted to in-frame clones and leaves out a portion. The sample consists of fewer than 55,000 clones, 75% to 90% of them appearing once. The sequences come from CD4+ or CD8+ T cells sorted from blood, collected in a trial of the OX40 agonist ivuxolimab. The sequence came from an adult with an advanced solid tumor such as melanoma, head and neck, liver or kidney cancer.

The CDR3 is CASSFIGGGAFNEQFF. CDR3 DNA sequence: TGCGCCAGCAGCTTTATCGGCGGGGGGGCCTTCAATGAGCAGTTCTTC. The gene calls are TRBV5-1 and TRBJ2-1, with 9 bases aligning to TRBD2. This CDR3 is built from 16 residues. J was trimmed by 6 bases and V by 2 bases; bases with no gene match: 9. Germline V gene sequence: CDR1 SGHRS, CDR2 YFSETQ. Using reference TRBV5-1 and TRBJ2-1 for the parts outside the CDR3, the full variable domain is KAGVTQTPRYLIKTRGQQVTLSCSPISGHRSVSWYQQTPGQGLQFLFEYFSETQRNKGNFPGRFSGRQFSNSRSEMNVSTLELGDSALYLCASSFIGGGAFNEQFFGPGTRLTVL.